The source of this T cell receptor (beta chain) is a study of blood T cell repertoires in COVID-19. Study-wide context: Collection of acute and convalescent COVID-19 samples took place in the United States, Italy and Spain. The analysed material was cDNA or gDNA that came from T cells, B-cell-depleted T cells, or PBMCs.

Clones were sequenced by immunoSEQ multiplex PCR, and TCRdb holds only the in-frame ones, with some missing. In the table there are around 25,000 clones, about 86% of which are singletons. Germline loops: CDR1 SNHLY, CDR2 FYNNEI. This CDR3 contains 14 residues. V was cut by 1 base and J by 1 base, with 7 bases left in between. The rearrangement links TRBV2 to TRBJ1-1, with a tentative D call TRBD1 (6 bases). The sample taken for sequencing was peripheral blood. The clonotype was recovered from a man between 65 and 85 years old with acute or convalescent COVID-19. The CDR3 region is CASSEETGNTEAFF. For the CDR3, the DNA is TGTGCCAGCAGTGAAGAGACAGGGAACACTGAAGCTTTCTTT.